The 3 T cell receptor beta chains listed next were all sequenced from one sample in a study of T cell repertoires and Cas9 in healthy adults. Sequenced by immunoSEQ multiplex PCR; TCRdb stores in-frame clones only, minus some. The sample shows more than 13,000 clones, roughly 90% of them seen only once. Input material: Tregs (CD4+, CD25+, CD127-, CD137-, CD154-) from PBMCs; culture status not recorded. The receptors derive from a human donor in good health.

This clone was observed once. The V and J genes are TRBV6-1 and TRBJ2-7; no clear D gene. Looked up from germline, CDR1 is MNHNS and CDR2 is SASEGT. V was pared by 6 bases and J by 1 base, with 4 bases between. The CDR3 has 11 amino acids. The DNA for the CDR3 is TGTGCCAGCAGGGGGTCCTACGAGCAGTACTTC. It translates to CASRGSYEQYF.

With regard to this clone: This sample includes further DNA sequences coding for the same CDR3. The CDR3 sequence: CASSYGRGGVRPEAFF. CDR3 coding DNA: TGTGCCAGCAGTTACGGGCGAGGGGGCGTGAGGCCTGAAGCTTTCTTT. This chain joins TRBV6-6 and TRBJ1-1, with TRBD1 matching 7 bases. Germline CDR1 and CDR2: MNHNY and SVGAGI (reference sequence). This CDR3 comprises 16 residues. V lost 2 bases, J lost 6 bases, and 12 bases stayed unmatched.

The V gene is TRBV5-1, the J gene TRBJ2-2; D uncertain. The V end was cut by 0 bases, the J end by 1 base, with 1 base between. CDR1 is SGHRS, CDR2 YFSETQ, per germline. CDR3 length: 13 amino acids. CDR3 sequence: CASSLGNTGELFF. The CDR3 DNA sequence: TGCGCCAGCAGCTTGGGGAACACCGGGGAGCTGTTTTTT.